This T cell receptor beta chain stems from a study of lymphopenia after photon versus proton radiotherapy (dated by TCRdb to between 2018 and 2021). The study in broad terms: The immunological effects of photon versus proton radiation therapy were compared in patients with gastrointestinal tumors who developed high-grade lymphopenia. The study was designed to characterize how the impact on the immune system differs between the two radiation modalities. The cohort included approximately 22 patients with gastrointestinal tumors who developed lymphopenia after receiving either photon or proton therapy. What the work shows at the level of the full study, not this receptor alone: The survival association was assessed only in patients who died, and the authors presented better survival with proton therapy as a possibility rather than a demonstrated result. Across the cohort, a larger post-nadir drop in TCR diversity was inversely correlated with overall survival time among patients who died. Proton-treated patients stayed relatively stable during treatment, while photon-treated patients lost naive T cells and TCR diversity and gained effector/memory populations. After the lymphocyte count nadir, repertoires from photon-treated patients showed oligoclonal expansion, particularly of CD8+ Temra cells, and this expansion drove the decline in diversity.

Libraries were made using the immunoSEQ multiplex PCR assay. Deep sequencing of rearranged TCR beta loci, alongside multiparametric flow cytometry, was used to profile T cell repertoires. TCRdb re-hosts the immuneACCESS table, in-frame sequences only. Its copies lack some clones; in the studies checked, an unresolved V gene accounts for under half of them, and the cause for the rest is not known. The sample has about 7,300 clones on record, 85% to 90% of them singletons. The biggest ten clones account for approximately 15% of the sample. CDR3 length: 14 amino acids, cysteine to phenylalanine. The only DNA kept is the CDR3, 42 bases in frame from the first base. Trimming takes 5 bases from V and 0 bases from J, and the germline ends sit 10 bases apart. As encoded in the germline V gene (reference sequence), CDR1 is LNHDA while CDR2 is SQIVND. Details on this clone: The specificity of this receptor is unknown. Base quality data are lacking; no much larger clone is found one base away.

This specimen was peripheral blood, taken from a patient treated with photon-based radiotherapy. The sequence was obtained from a man aged 55-75 years with cholangiocarcinoma. The rearrangement combines TRBV19 with TRBJ1-1; confidence is insufficient to name the D gene. The DNA sequence follows: TGTGCCAGTAGTGAGGACCGCATGAACACTGAAGCTTTCTTT. Its coded protein is CASSEDRMNTEAFF. Extended through the reference TRBV19 and TRBJ1-1 proteins, this CDR3 yields the full variable domain: DGGITQSPKYLFRKEGQNVTLSCEQNLNHDAMYWYRQDPGQGLRLIYYSQIVNDFQKGDIAEGYSVSREKKESFPLTVTSAQKNPTAFYLCASSEDRMNTEAFFGQGTRLTVV.